Following are 26 T cell receptor beta chains from one sample sequenced in a study of cytomegalovirus exposure and HLA in healthy donors. Method: immunoSEQ multiplex PCR; TCRdb's copy keeps in-frame clones and lacks some. The sample lists around 300,000 clones, approximately 88% occurring once. What was sequenced was PBMCs. These receptors were collected from a woman aged 18-35 years in good health and CMV-seronegative.

This clone was recorded only once. Other DNA sequences in this sample translate to the same CDR3. This chain uses TRBV7-3 with TRBJ2-2; 8 bases line up with TRBD2. CDR3 size: 13 residues. Losses at the gene ends were 5 bases for V and 5 bases for J; bases not matched to a gene: 1. Germline V gene sequence: CDR1 SGHTA, CDR2 FQGTGA. The CDR3 sequence is CASSSGGTGELFF. As DNA, the CDR3 is TGTGCCAGCAGCAGCGGGGGAACCGGGGAGCTGTTTTTT.

This clone is a singleton in its sample. The chain combines TRBV6-7 with TRBJ2-1; 13 bases align to TRBD2. TRBV6-7 is assigned to the ORF class and has an uncertain function. The CDR3 spans 19 residues. The J segment lost 7 bases and the V segment lost 7 bases, leaving 19 bases of the junction unmatched. CDR3 nucleotides: TGTGCCAGCACCTCTCCTCAACCTTGGACTAGCGGGAGTGATAATGAGCAGTTCTTC. Translated: CASTSPQPWTSGSDNEQFF.

The chain is built from TRBV4-3 and TRBJ1-2; possibly TRBD1 for D (6 bases). Germline V CDR1 and CDR2: LGHNA, YSLEER. This CDR3 is built from 13 residues. V lost 0 bases and J 9 bases, leaving 11 bases between the germline ends. The CDR3: CASSQELDRSYTF. In nucleotides, the CDR3 is TGCGCCAGCAGCCAAGAACTGGACAGAAGCTACACCTTC.

This clone has a handful of counts. The chain employs TRBV9 and TRBJ2-7; D perhaps matches TRBD2 (5 bases). The CDR3 covers 15 residues. Germline CDR1 reads SGDLS; CDR2 reads YYNGEE. Trimming took 4 bases from V and 2 from J, leaving 16 bases between them. CDR3 DNA: TGTGCCAGCAGCCAACACCCGGAGGATCCCTACGAGCAGTACTTC. As protein: CASSQHPEDPYEQYF.

CDR3 region: CASSPSLAGGKETQYF. As DNA, the CDR3 is TGTGCCAGCTCACCCTCCCTCGCGGGAGGCAAAGAGACCCAGTACTTC. The chain carries TRBV18 and TRBJ2-5; TRBD2 aligns across 8 bases. The junction had 9 bases not matched to a gene; V was cut back by 3 bases and J by 3 bases. The germline gives CDR1 KGHSH, CDR2 LQKENI. This CDR3 has 16 residues.

V gene TRBV7-3 combines with J gene TRBJ2-1; the match to TRBD2 covers 7 bases. Germline V CDR1 and CDR2: SGHTA, FQGTGA. The CDR3 runs to 14 residues. V gave up 2 bases and J gave up 5 bases; unmatched junction bases: 3. In nucleotides, the CDR3 is TGTGCCAGCAGCTTAGGGAGGGCCGACAATGAGCAGTTCTTC. It specifies CASSLGRADNEQFF.

This chain connects TRBV5-4 to TRBJ2-7, with a weak D call TRBD1 (6 bases). Germline CDR1 is SGHNT and CDR2 is YYREEE (reference sequence). The CDR3 is made up of 13 amino acids. V was trimmed by 2 bases and J by 5 bases, leaving 11 bases between them. The CDR3 loop is CASSLQGRNEQYF. CDR3 coding DNA: TGTGCCAGCAGCTTACAGGGTAGGAACGAGCAGTACTTC.

This chain connects TRBV5-1 to TRBJ2-7; TRBD1 is a possible D gene (5 bases). Germline CDR1 and CDR2: SGHRS and YFSETQ. The CDR3 is 14 residues long. The germline V and J ends were trimmed by 4 bases and 2 bases, with 13 bases remaining between them. The CDR3 loop reads CASSPSRVPYEQYF. In DNA form, the CDR3 reads TGCGCCAGCAGCCCTTCCAGGGTTCCCTACGAGCAGTACTTC.

This chain connects TRBV27 to TRBJ1-2, with 7 bases identical to TRBD1. V dropped 1 base and J dropped 7; count of bases not matched to a gene: 9. Germline lookup yields CDR1 MNHEY and CDR2 SMNVEV (reference sequence). CDR3 size: 15 residues. The CDR3 nucleotides are TGTGCCAGCAGTTTATATCCAGGGGGTAATGGTGGCTACACCTTC. It specifies CASSLYPGGNGGYTF.

This clone was detected once. The chain couples TRBV2 to TRBJ2-1; TRBD1 agrees at 7 bases. The germline gives CDR1 SNHLY, CDR2 FYNNEI. The CDR3 has 15 residues. V gave up 8 bases and J gave up 8 bases; unmatched junction bases: 15. In DNA form, the CDR3 reads TGTGCCAGCGCTCGACAGGGATTGGGACGGGATGAGCAGTTCTTC. It codes for CASARQGLGRDEQFF. The whole variable domain, filled in from reference TRBV2 and TRBJ2-1, reads EPEVTQTPSHQVTQMGQEVILRCVPISNHLYFYWYRQILGQKVEFLVSFYNNEISEKSEIFDDQFSVERPDGSNFTLKIRSTKLEDSAMYFCASARQGLGRDEQFFGPGTRLTVL.

The V and J genes are TRBV15 and TRBJ2-2; D is undetermined. The CDR3 sequence is 13 residues long. Germline CDR1 LNHNV, CDR2 YYDKDF (reference sequence). The V end lost 2 bases, the J end lost 4 bases, and 5 bases lay between the germline ends. CDR3 nucleotide sequence: TGTGCCACCAGCAGACCTTCCACCGGGGAGCTGTTTTTT. It specifies CATSRPSTGELFF.

Concerning this clone itself: Other DNA sequences from this sample encode an identical CDR3 as well. V is TRBV27 and J is TRBJ2-7; maybe TRBD2 (5 bases). This CDR3 contains 11 residues. Per the germline V gene, CDR1 is MNHEY and CDR2 is SMNVEV (reference sequence). The ends were cut back, 2 bases at V and 9 bases at J, with 8 bases in the middle. CDR3 DNA: TGTGCCAGCAGTTTAAGCGGCGTGCAGTACTTC. It codes for CASSLSGVQYF.

This clone was detected only once. The CDR3 loop is CASSFGQGNEKLFF. In nucleotides, the CDR3 is TGTGCCAGCAGTTTTGGACAGGGAAATGAAAAACTGTTTTTT. The chain employs TRBV28 and TRBJ1-4; 8 bases fit TRBD1. V was pared by 3 bases and J by 5 bases, with 2 bases of the junction left unmatched. CDR1 and CDR2 from the germline V gene are MDHEN and SYDVKM. This CDR3 spans 14 amino acids.

In nucleotides, the CDR3 is TGTGCCGGGGGCCAGGGACATGGCGAGACCCAGTACTTC. Protein: CAGGQGHGETQYF. V is TRBV30 and J is TRBJ2-5; D may be TRBD1 (6 bases). CDR3 length: 13 amino acids. The V gene's germline CDR1 is GTSNPN and CDR2 SVGIG (reference sequence). V lost 8 bases and J 5 bases, leaving 18 bases between the germline ends.

The rearrangement links TRBV6-6 to TRBJ1-1; a weak D match, TRBD1 (5 bases). Germline V lookup: CDR1 MNHNY, CDR2 SVGAGI (reference sequence). The CDR3 has 15 residues. V dropped 0 bases and J dropped 1 base, with 9 bases sitting between them. DNA of the CDR3: TGTGCCAGCAGTTACTCACAAGGACAGAACACTGAAGCTTTCTTT. Translation gives CASSYSQGQNTEAFF.

This clone has just a few counts. Other DNA sequences from this sample encode an identical CDR3 as well. The V gene is TRBV5-1, the J gene TRBJ1-6; 8 bases are a match to TRBD1. J gave up 7 bases and V 4 bases, and 4 bases lay outside the gene matches. From germline, CDR1 is SGHRS and CDR2 YFSETQ. This CDR3 is built from 14 residues. The CDR3 loop is CASSGQGSNSPLHF. CDR3 nucleotide sequence: TGCGCCAGCAGCGGACAGGGATCCAATTCACCCCTCCACTTT.

This chain links TRBV6-1 with TRBJ1-2; the D gene is possibly TRBD1 (5 bases). Per germline, CDR1 MNHNS and CDR2 SASEGT. Between the trimmed V and J ends, which lost 0 bases and 6 bases, there was a span of 11 bases. This CDR3 has 14 amino acids. The CDR3 is CASSEALVDNGYTF. The CDR3 DNA sequence: TGTGCCAGCAGTGAAGCGCTAGTGGACAATGGCTACACCTTC.

This chain links TRBV7-2 with TRBJ1-5, with unresolved D. CDR3 length equals 16 residues. CDR1 SGHTA and CDR2 FQGNSA come from the germline V gene. Trimming removed 4 bases from V and 0 bases from J, with 13 bases in between. The CDR3 here is CASSSLESYSNQPQHF. CDR3 sequence (DNA): TGTGCCAGCAGCTCGTTAGAGTCTTATAGCAATCAGCCCCAGCATTTT.

The V call is TRBV5-6, the J call TRBJ1-2; 11 positions agree with TRBD1. The CDR3 contains 13 residues. Germline-derived CDR1 and CDR2 are SGHDT and YYEEEE. Trimming took 4 bases from V and 6 from J; bases not matched to a gene: 2. CDR3 protein: CASSRGQGDGYTF. CDR3 coding DNA: TGTGCCAGCAGCCGGGGACAGGGGGATGGCTACACCTTC.

The CDR3 coding sequence is TGTGCCAGCAGCTTAGCGGCTAGCGGAAGAGTCACAGATACGCAGTATTTT. The encoded protein is CASSLAASGRVTDTQYF. This sequence joins TRBV13 and TRBJ2-3, with TRBD2 matching over 7 bases. Germline V CDR1 and CDR2: PRHDT, FYEKMQ (reference sequence). V trimming: 1 base; J trimming: 2 bases; junction bases outside the gene matches: 9. CDR3 length equals 17 residues.

The rearrangement uses TRBV19 and TRBJ2-7; maybe TRBD2 (5 bases). The germline gives CDR1 LNHDA, CDR2 SQIVND (reference sequence). The CDR3 runs to 12 residues. Trimming removed 6 bases at V and 3 bases at J, with 9 bases between. This chain's CDR3 is CASSDYNYEQYF. In nucleotides, the CDR3 is TGTGCCAGTAGCGACTACAACTACGAGCAGTACTTC.

The rearrangement joins TRBV28 to TRBJ2-1, with TRBD2 matching over 12 bases. The CDR3 extends over 16 amino acids. J gave up 7 bases and V 3 bases, and 7 bases lay outside the gene matches. The germline V gene has CDR1 MDHEN and CDR2 SYDVKM. The CDR3 reads CASSFLAGGGGNEQFF. DNA of the CDR3: TGTGCCAGCAGTTTTCTAGCGGGAGGGGGAGGTAATGAGCAGTTCTTC.

This chain joins TRBV28 and TRBJ1-1; 7 nucleotides line up with TRBD1. This CDR3 has 15 residues. J lost 4 bases, V lost 4 bases, and 9 bases had no gene match. Germline V CDR1 and CDR2: MDHEN, SYDVKM. CDR3 sequence (DNA): TGTGCCAGCAGTTCCCGCGGAGACAGGGCCACTGAAGCTTTCTTT. It encodes CASSSRGDRATEAFF.

This clone has a handful of counts. The genes are TRBV11-2 and TRBJ1-1; a weak D match, TRBD1 (5 bases). Trimming took 3 bases from V and 1 from J, leaving 6 bases between them. CDR3 length: 13 amino acids. The V gene's germline CDR1 is SGHAT and CDR2 FQNNGV. The CDR3 region is CASSFRGNTEAFF. As DNA, the CDR3 is TGTGCCAGCAGCTTTAGGGGGAACACTGAAGCTTTCTTT.

This chain connects TRBV29-1 to TRBJ2-7; TRBD2 is a possible D gene (7 bases). This CDR3 is 13 amino acids long. V lost 5 bases, J lost 3 bases, and 14 bases lay in between. Germline V gene data show CDR1 as SQVTM and CDR2 as ANQGSEA. The CDR3 reads CSVTTGRGYEQYF. CDR3 sequence (DNA): TGCAGCGTTACTACAGGGAGGGGCTACGAGCAGTACTTC.

J is TRBJ2-1 and V is TRBV28; 8 nucleotides line up with TRBD2. The CDR3 length is 15 residues. V trimming: 2 bases; J trimming: 3 bases; junction bases outside the gene matches: 3. CDR1 is MDHEN and CDR2 is SYDVKM in the germline V gene. The CDR3 is CASSLTGGGYNEQFF. DNA for the CDR3: TGTGCCAGCAGTTTAACGGGAGGGGGCTACAATGAGCAGTTCTTC.